This record covers a single T cell receptor beta chain. The data derive from a study of blood T cell repertoires in COVID-19. This CDR3 is built from 14 residues. The trim removed 9 bases at V and 4 bases at J, leaving 7 bases unmatched. Germline V gene data show CDR1 as KGHDR and CDR2 as SFDVKD. Assay used: immunoSEQ multiplex PCR; TCRdb lists only in-frame clones, some missing. The data show 310,000 or so clones, roughly 87% seen once. Seattle patients were enrolled while actively infected and followed longitudinally. The TCR comes from a man aged 25-45 years with COVID-19, enrolled during active disease. Sequenced input: peripheral blood. The chain carries TRBV24-1 and TRBJ1-2; 10 bases match TRBD1. CDR3 amino acids: CATFLRTGGYGYTF. The CDR3 DNA sequence: TGTGCCACCTTCTTACGGACAGGGGGCTATGGCTACACCTTC.